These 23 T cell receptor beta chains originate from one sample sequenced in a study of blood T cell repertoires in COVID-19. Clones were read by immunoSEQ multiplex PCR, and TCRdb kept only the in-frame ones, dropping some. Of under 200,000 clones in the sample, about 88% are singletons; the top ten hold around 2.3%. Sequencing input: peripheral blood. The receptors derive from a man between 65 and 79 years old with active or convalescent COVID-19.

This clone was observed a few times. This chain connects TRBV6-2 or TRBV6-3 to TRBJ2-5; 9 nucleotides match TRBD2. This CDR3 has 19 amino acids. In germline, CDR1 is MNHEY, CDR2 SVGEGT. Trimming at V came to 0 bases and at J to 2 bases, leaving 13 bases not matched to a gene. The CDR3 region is CASSYSPQPSSGVQETQYF. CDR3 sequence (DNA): TGTGCCAGCAGTTACTCGCCCCAGCCCTCTAGCGGGGTTCAAGAGACCCAGTACTTC.

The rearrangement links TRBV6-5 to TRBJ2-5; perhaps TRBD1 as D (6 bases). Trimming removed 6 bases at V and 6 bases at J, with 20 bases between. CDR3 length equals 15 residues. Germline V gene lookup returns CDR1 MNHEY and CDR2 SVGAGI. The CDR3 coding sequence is TGTGCCAGCAGCGCGCCGGGACACCTCAGCCAGACCCAGTACTTC. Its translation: CASSAPGHLSQTQYF.

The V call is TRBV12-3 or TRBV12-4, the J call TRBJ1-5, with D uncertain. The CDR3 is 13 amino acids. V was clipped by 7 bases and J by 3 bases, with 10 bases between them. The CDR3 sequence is CASTTANNQPQHF. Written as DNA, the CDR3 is TGTGCCAGCACTACTGCCAACAATCAGCCCCAGCATTTT.

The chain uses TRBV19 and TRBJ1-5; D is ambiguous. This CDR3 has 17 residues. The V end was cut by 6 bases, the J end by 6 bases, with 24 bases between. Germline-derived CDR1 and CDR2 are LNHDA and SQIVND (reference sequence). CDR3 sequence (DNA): TGTGCCAGTAGCCCGACAATGACCGCAAGCTGGGTTCAGCCCCAGCATTTT. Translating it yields CASSPTMTASWVQPQHF. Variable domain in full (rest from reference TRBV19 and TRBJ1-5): DGGITQSPKYLFRKEGQNVTLSCEQNLNHDAMYWYRQDPGQGLRLIYYSQIVNDFQKGDIAEGYSVSREKKESFPLTVTSAQKNPTAFYLCASSPTMTASWVQPQHFGDGTRLSIL.

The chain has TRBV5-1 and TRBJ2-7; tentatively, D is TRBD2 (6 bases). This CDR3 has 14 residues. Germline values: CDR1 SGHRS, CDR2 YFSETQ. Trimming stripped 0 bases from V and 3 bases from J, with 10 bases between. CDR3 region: CASSLAGGNYEQYF. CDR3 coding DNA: TGCGCCAGCAGCTTGGCTGGGGGGAACTACGAGCAGTACTTC.

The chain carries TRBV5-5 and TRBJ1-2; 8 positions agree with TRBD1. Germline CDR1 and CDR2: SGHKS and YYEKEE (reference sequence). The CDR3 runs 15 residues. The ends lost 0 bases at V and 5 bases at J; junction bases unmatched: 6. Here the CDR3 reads CASSLDRQGAYGYTF. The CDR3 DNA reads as TGTGCCAGCAGCTTGGACCGGCAGGGGGCTTATGGCTACACCTTC.

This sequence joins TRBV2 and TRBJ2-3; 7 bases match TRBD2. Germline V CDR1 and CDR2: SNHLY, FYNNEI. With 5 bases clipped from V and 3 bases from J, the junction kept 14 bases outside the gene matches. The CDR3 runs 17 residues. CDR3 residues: CASSLGRRGVGTDTQYF. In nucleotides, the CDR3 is TGTGCCAGCAGTTTAGGCCGTCGGGGGGTAGGGACAGATACGCAGTATTTT.

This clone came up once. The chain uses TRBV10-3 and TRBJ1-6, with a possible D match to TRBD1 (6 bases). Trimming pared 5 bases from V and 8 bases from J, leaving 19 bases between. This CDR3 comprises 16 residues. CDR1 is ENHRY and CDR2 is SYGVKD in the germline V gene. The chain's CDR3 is CAISPQGFSGYSPLHF. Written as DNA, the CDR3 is TGTGCCATCAGTCCTCAGGGGTTTTCCGGATATTCACCCCTCCACTTT.

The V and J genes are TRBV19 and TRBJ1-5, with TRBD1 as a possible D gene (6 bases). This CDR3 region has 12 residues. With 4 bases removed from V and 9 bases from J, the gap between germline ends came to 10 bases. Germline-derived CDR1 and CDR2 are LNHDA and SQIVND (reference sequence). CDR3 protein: CASSKTGSPQHF. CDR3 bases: TGTGCCAGTAGTAAAACAGGGTCGCCCCAGCATTTT.

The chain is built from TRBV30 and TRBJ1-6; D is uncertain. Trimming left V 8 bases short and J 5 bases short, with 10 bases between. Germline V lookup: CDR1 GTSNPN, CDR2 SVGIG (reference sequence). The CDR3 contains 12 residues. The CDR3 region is CAAGRNNSPLHF. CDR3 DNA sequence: TGTGCCGCGGGGAGAAATAATTCACCCCTCCACTTT. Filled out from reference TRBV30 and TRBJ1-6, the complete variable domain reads SQTIHQWPATLVQPVGSPLSLECTVEGTSNPNLYWYRQAAGRGLQLLFYSVGIGQISSEVPQNLSASRPQDRQFILSSKKLLLSDSGFYLCAAGRNNSPLHFGNGTRLTVT.

The DNA for the CDR3 is TGTGCCAGCAGCCACCGACAGGGCTACGAGCAGTACTTC. Its protein product is CASSHRQGYEQYF. The J gene is TRBJ2-7, the V gene TRBV5-8; TRBD1 agrees at 7 bases. There are 13 residues in the CDR3. V shed 4 bases, J shed 3 bases, and the junction held 4 bases outside the gene matches. The germline V gene encodes CDR1 SGHTS and CDR2 YDEGEE.

The CDR3 DNA reads as TGTGCCAGCAGTTTACTAGTAGGAGAGACCCAGTACTTC. Protein: CASSLLVGETQYF. The gene calls are TRBV12-3 or TRBV12-4 and TRBJ2-5, with unresolved D. Trimming cost V 2 bases and J 4 bases, with 8 bases left between them. CDR3 length equals 13 residues.

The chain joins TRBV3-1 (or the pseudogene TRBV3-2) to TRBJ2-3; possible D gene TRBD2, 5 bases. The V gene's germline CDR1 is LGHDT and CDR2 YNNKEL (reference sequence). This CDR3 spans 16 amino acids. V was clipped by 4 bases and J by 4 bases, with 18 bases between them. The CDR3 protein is CASSPRLANGPDTQYF. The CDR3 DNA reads TGTGCCAGCAGCCCTCGCCTAGCTAACGGTCCAGATACGCAGTATTTT.

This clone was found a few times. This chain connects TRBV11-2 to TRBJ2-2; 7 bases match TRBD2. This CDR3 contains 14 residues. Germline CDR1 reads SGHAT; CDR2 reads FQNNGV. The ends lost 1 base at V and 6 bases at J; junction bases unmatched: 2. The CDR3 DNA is TGTGCCAGCAGCTTAGCTGGGAGGGCCGGGGAGCTGTTTTTT. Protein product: CASSLAGRAGELFF.

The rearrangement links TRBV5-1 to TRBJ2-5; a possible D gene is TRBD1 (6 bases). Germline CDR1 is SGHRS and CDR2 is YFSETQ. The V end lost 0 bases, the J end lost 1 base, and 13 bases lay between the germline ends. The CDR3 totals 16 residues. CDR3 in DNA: TGCGCCAGCAGCTTGGGAACAGGGCGGGCCCAAGAGACCCAGTACTTC. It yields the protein CASSLGTGRAQETQYF.

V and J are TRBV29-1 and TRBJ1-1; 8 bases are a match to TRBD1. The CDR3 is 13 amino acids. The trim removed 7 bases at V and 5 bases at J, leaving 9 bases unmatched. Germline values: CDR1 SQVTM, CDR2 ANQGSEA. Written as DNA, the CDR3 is TGCAGCGGTAAAGGACAGGGAGGAACTGAAGCTTTCTTT. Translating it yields CSGKGQGGTEAFF.

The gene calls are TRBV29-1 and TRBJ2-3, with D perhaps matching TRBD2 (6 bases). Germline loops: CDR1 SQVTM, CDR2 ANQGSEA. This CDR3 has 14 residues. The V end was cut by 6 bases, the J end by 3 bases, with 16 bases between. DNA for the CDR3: TGCAGCGTGGTGGACACCGGGAGTACAGATACGCAGTATTTT. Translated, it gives CSVVDTGSTDTQYF.

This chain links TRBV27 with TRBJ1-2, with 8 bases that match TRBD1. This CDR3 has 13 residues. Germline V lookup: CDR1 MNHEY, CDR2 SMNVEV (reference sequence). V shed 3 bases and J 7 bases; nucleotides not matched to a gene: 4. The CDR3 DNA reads TGTGCCAGCAGTTTTGCAGGGGGCCGTGGCTACACCTTC. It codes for CASSFAGGRGYTF.

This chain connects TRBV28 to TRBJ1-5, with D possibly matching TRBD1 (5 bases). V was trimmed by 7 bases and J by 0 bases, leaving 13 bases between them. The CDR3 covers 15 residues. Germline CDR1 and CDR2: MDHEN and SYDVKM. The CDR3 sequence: CASNQGWDSNQPQHF. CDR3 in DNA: TGTGCCAGCAATCAGGGTTGGGATAGCAATCAGCCCCAGCATTTT.

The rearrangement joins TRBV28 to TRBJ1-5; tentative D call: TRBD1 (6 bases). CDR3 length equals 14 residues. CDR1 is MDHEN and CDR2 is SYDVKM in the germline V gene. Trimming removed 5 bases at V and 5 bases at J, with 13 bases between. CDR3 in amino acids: CASSGRDNHQPQHF. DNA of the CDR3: TGTGCCAGCAGTGGCCGGGACAACCATCAGCCCCAGCATTTT.

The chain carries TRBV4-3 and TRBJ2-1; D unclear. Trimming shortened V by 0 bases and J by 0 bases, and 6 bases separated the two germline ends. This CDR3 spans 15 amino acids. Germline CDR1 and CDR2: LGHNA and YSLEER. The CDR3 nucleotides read TGCGCCAGCAGCCAAGATCACAACTCCTACAATGAGCAGTTCTTC. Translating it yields CASSQDHNSYNEQFF.

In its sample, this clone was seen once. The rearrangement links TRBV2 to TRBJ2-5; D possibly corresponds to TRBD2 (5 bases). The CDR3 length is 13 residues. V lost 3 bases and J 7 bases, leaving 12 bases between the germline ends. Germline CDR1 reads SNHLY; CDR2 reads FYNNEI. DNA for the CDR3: TGTGCCAGCAGTGACCGGACTCTGGGGACCCAGTACTTC. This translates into CASSDRTLGTQYF.

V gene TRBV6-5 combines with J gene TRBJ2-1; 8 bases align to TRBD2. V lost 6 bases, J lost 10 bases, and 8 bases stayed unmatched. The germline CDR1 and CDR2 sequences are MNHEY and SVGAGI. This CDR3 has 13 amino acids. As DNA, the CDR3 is TGTGCCAGCAGGAACCCAGCGGGAGTAGAGCAGTTCTTC. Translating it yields CASRNPAGVEQFF.